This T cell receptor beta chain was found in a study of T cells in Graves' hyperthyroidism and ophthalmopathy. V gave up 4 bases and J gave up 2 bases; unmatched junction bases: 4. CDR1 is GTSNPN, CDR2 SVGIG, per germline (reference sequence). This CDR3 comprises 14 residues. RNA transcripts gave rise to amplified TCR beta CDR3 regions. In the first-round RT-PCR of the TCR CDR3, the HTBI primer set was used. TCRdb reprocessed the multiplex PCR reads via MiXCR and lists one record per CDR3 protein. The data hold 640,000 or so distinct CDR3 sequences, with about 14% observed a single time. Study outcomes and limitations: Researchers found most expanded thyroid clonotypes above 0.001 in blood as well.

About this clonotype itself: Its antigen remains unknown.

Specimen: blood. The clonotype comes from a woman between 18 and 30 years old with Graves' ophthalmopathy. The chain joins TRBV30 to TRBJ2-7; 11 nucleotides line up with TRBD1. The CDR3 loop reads CAWTGTGGAYEQYF. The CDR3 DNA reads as TGTGCCTGGACCGGGACAGGGGGGGCCTACGAGCAGTACTTC.